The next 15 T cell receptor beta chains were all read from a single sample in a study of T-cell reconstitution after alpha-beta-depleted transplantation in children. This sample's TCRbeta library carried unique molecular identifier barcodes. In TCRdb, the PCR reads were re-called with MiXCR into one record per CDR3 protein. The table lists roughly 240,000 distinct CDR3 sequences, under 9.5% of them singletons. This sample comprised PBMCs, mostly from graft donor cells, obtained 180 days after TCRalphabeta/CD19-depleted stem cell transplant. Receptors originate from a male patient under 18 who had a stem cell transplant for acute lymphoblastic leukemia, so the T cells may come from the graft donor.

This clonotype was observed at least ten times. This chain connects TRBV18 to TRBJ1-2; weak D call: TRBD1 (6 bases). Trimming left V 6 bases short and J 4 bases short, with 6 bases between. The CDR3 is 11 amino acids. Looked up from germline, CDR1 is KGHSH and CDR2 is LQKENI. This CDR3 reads CASSGAYGYTF. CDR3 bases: TGTGCCAGCTCGGGGGCCTATGGCTACACCTTC.

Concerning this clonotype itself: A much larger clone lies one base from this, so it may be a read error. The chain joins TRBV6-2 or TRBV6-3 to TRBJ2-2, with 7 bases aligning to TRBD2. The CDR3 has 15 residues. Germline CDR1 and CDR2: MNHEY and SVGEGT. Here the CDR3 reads CASSWTRFNTGEPFF. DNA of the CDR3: TGTGCCAGCAGTTGGACTAGGTTCAACACCGGGGAGCCGTTTTTT.

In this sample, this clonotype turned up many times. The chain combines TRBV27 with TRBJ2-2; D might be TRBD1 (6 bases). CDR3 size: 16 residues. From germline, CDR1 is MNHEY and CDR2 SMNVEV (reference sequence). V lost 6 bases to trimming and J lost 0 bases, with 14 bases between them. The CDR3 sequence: CASRLGTRTNTGELFF. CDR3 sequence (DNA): TGTGCCAGCAGATTGGGGACAAGAACGAACACCGGGGAGCTGTTTTTT.

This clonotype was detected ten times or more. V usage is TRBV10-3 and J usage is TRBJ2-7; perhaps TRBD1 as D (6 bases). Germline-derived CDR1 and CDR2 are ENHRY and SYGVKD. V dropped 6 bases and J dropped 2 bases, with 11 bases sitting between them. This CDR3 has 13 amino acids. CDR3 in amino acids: CAISGDNTYEQYF. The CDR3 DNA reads TGTGCCATCAGCGGGGACAACACCTACGAGCAGTACTTC.

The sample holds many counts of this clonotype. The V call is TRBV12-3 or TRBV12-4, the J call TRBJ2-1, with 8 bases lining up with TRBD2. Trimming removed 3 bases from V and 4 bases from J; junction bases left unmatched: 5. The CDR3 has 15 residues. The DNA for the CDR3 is TGTGCCAGCAGTTTCGGACTAGCCGATTACAATGAGCAGTTCTTC. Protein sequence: CASSFGLADYNEQFF.

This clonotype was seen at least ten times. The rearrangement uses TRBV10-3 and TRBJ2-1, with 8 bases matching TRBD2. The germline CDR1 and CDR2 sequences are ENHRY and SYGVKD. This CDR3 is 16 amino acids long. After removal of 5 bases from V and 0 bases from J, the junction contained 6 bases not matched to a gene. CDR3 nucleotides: TGTGCCATCAGTTCGACTAGCGTGAGCTCCTACAATGAGCAGTTCTTC. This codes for CAISSTSVSSYNEQFF.

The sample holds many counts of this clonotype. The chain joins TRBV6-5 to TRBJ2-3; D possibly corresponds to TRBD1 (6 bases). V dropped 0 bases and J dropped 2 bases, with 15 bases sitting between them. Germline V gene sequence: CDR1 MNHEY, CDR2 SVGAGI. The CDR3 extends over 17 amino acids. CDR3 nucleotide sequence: TGTGCCAGCAGTTACTCGGGGGACACGGTTAACACAGATACGCAGTATTTT. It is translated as CASSYSGDTVNTDTQYF.

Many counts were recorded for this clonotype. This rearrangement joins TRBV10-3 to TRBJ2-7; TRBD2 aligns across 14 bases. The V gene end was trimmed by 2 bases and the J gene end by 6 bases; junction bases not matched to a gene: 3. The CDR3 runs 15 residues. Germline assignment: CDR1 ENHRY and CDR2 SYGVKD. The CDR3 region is CAISEGLAGGGEQYF. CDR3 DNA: TGTGCCATCAGTGAGGGACTAGCGGGAGGTGGCGAGCAGTACTTC.

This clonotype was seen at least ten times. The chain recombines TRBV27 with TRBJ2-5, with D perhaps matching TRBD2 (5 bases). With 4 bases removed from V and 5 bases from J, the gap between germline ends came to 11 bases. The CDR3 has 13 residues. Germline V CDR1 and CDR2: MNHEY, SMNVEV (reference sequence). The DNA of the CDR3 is TGTGCCAGCAGTTGGGTAGCGCGTGAGACCCAGTACTTC. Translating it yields CASSWVARETQYF.

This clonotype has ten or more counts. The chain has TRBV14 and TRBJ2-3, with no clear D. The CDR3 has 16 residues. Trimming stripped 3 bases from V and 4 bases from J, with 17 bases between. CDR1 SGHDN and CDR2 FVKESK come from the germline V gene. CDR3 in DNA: TGTGCCAGCAGCCACCCCAACCACGGTCCGCCAGATACGCAGTATTTT. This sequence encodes CASSHPNHGPPDTQYF. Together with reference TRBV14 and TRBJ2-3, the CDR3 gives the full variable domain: EAGVTQFPSHSVIEKGQTVTLRCDPISGHDNLYWYRRVMGKEIKFLLHFVKESKQDESGMPNNRFLAERTGGTYSTLKVQPAELEDSGVYFCASSHPNHGPPDTQYFGPGTRLTVL.

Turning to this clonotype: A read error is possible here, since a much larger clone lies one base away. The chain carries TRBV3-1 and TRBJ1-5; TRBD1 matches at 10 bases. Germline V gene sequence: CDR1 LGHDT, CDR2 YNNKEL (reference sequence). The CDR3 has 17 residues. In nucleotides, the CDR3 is TGTGCCTGCAGCCAGCGGACAGGGGGAACAGGCAATCAGCCCCAGCATTTT. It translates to CACSQRTGGTGNQPQHF.

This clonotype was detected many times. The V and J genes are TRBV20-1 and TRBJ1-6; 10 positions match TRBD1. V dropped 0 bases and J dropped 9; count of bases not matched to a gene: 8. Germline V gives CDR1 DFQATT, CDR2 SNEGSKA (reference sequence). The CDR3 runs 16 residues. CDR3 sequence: CSAREPRTGGSSPLHF. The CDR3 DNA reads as TGCAGTGCTAGAGAACCACGGACAGGGGGGAGTTCACCCCTCCACTTT.

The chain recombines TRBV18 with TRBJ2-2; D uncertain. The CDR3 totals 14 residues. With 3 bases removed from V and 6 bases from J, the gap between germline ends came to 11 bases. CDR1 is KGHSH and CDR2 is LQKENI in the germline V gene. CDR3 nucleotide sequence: TGTGCCAGCTCACCCCGCGGAACACCCGGGGAGCTGTTTTTT. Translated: CASSPRGTPGELFF.

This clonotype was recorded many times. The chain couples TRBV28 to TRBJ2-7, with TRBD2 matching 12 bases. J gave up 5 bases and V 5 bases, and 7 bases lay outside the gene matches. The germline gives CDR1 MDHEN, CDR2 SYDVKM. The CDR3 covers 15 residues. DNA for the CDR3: TGTGCCAGCAGTACCTCGACTAGCGGGAGAAACGAGCAGTACTTC. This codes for CASSTSTSGRNEQYF.

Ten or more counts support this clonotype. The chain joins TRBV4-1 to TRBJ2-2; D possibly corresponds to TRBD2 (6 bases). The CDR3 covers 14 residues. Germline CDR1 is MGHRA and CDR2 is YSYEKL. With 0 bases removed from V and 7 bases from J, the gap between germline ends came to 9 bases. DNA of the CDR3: TGCGCCAGCAGCCAAGACGAGCGGGTCGGGGAGCTGTTTTTT. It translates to CASSQDERVGELFF.